Below, 10 T cell receptor beta chains from the same sample are listed, as sequenced in a study of a mutant IDH1 vaccine in newly diagnosed glioma. What these receptors recognize is not known. As for time point: week 35, safety follow-up. A single vaccine dose contained 300 ug of mutant IDH1 20-mer peptide, and topical imiquimod was used with it. Data came from immunoSEQ multiplex PCR; TCRdb stores just in-frame clones and leaves some out. Here the sample spans tens of thousands of clones, 80% to 90% being singletons. Sequences were derived from PBMCs, sampled from a glioma patient whose treatment included an IDH1 peptide vaccine. The receptors stem from a middle-aged man with glioma.

The rearrangement links TRBV5-8 to TRBJ1-2, with D perhaps matching TRBD1 (5 bases). Looked up from germline, CDR1 is SGHTS and CDR2 is YDEGEE. The CDR3 consists of 13 residues. Trimming removed 4 bases from V and 4 bases from J, with 11 bases in between. CDR3: CASSPGRIYGYTF. CDR3 DNA sequence: TGTGCCAGCAGCCCGGGACGGATCTATGGCTACACCTTC.

The chain links TRBV6-5 to TRBJ2-7, with 8 bases lining up with TRBD1. Germline assignment: CDR1 MNHEY and CDR2 SVGAGI. The CDR3 sequence is 14 residues long. With 6 bases clipped from V and 2 bases from J, the junction kept 6 bases outside the gene matches. CDR3 in DNA: TGTGCCAGCAGCACCCGGACAGGGACCTACGAGCAGTACTTC. It codes for CASSTRTGTYEQYF.

The chain couples TRBV4-3 to TRBJ2-1, with TRBD2 as a possible D gene (6 bases). Germline-derived CDR1 and CDR2 are LGHNA and YSLEER. The CDR3 extends over 16 amino acids. V shed 0 bases and J shed 7 bases, with 16 bases lying between them. The CDR3 loop reads CASSQDLGGDVNEQFF. The CDR3 nucleotides are TGCGCCAGCAGCCAAGATCTGGGGGGTGATGTTAATGAGCAGTTCTTC.

This chain links TRBV11-1 with TRBJ2-7, with D perhaps matching TRBD2 (5 bases). V lost 0 bases, J lost 3 bases, and 12 bases lay in between. The CDR3 runs to 15 residues. Germline V gene data show CDR1 as SGHAT and CDR2 as FQDESV (reference sequence). Here the CDR3 DNA reads TGTGCCAGCAGCTTAGCGCTAGGACTGCACTACGAGCAGTACTTC. Translating it yields CASSLALGLHYEQYF.

The chain joins TRBV11-3 to TRBJ2-1; 11 positions match TRBD2. The CDR3 sequence is 18 residues long. V was clipped by 0 bases and J by 7 bases; unmatched bases: 11. Germline values: CDR1 SGHNT, CDR2 YENEEA. The CDR3 nucleotides are TGTGCCAGCAGCTTAGATCCCGCTCTAGCGGGAGGTGGTAATGAGCAGTTCTTC. This sequence encodes CASSLDPALAGGGNEQFF.

CDR3 in DNA: TGTGCCAGCAGCCCGTCCCGACCCCGGGACAGGGACTCTCACTATGGCTACACCTTC. This codes for CASSPSRPRDRDSHYGYTF. This sequence joins TRBV7-9 and TRBJ1-2; 9 nucleotides align to TRBD1. Germline CDR1 and CDR2: SEHNR and FQNEAQ (reference sequence). V shed 5 bases, J shed 3 bases, and the junction held 19 bases outside the gene matches. The CDR3 has 19 amino acids.

This clone was seen once. V gene TRBV10-3 combines with J gene TRBJ2-5, with no clear D. Deletions cut 3 bases from V and 4 bases from J, with 9 bases between. The CDR3 spans 13 residues. The germline gives CDR1 ENHRY, CDR2 SYGVKD. CDR3 protein: CAISDYRRETQYF. The CDR3 DNA follows: TGTGCCATCAGTGATTATAGGAGAGAGACCCAGTACTTC.

The chain joins TRBV19 to TRBJ2-7; tentatively, D is TRBD2 (6 bases). V gave up 3 bases and J gave up 4 bases, with 13 bases separating them. CDR3 length: 14 amino acids. From germline, CDR1 is LNHDA and CDR2 SQIVND (reference sequence). The CDR3 bases are TGTGCCAGTAGTATCAGAGGGACTTCTTACGAGCAGTACTTC. Encoded protein: CASSIRGTSYEQYF. Full variable domain (remainder filled in from reference TRBV19 and TRBJ2-7): DGGITQSPKYLFRKEGQNVTLSCEQNLNHDAMYWYRQDPGQGLRLIYYSQIVNDFQKGDIAEGYSVSREKKESFPLTVTSAQKNPTAFYLCASSIRGTSYEQYFGPGTRLTVT.

The CDR3 DNA follows: TGTGCCAGCAGCGCTCGGGGGGGCGCGGACATTCAGTACTTC. It encodes CASSARGGADIQYF. The chain couples TRBV7-2 to TRBJ2-4; 8 bases are shared with TRBD2. V shed 5 bases, J shed 8 bases, and the junction held 8 bases outside the gene matches. The CDR3 spans 14 residues. The V gene's germline CDR1 is SGHTA and CDR2 FQGNSA.

In DNA, the CDR3 is TGTGCCAGCAGTGTAGATCCCCCACAGGGGGCGTTGACTGAAGCTTTCTTT. This gives the protein CASSVDPPQGALTEAFF. This chain joins TRBV27 and TRBJ1-1; TRBD1 agrees at 9 bases. Looked up from germline, CDR1 is MNHEY and CDR2 is SMNVEV (reference sequence). The V segment lost 5 bases and the J segment 5 bases; nucleotides outside the gene matches: 15. The CDR3 is 17 amino acids.